These T cell receptor beta chains were read from a single sample in a study of PD-1 blockade in classical Hodgkin lymphoma. Assay: immunoSEQ multiplex PCR; the TCRdb copy retains only in-frame clones and omits some. The sample lists roughly 8,100 clones; about nine tenths were seen once. Here the sequenced sample was CD4+ T cells from blood, taken at baseline. These receptors were obtained from a human donor with classical Hodgkin lymphoma. Both conserved end residues are part of each CDR3. A D gene is named only where the DNA matches it firmly.

V gene | D gene | CDR3 protein
TRBV7-8 | - | CASSRTGINEKLFF
TRBV28 | - | CASKPGLNYGYTF
TRBV6-1 | - | CASSEAPGANSPLHF
TRBV5-8 | - | CASSLVESYNEQFF
TRBV10-2 | - | CASSDSGGGNTIYF
TRBV25-1 | - | CASSETSSSYEQYF
TRBV4-2 | - | CASSQEGGARTDTQYF
TRBV30 | - | CAWTDGFNEKLFF
TRBV7-3 | TRBD2 | CASSFSRIAGPTGELFF
TRBV7-2 | - | CASSLDRRINQPQHF
TRBV9 | - | CASSVWEEGELFF
TRBV28 | - | CASRSDVSGNTIYF
TRBV4-3 | TRBD2 | CASSIAGANTDTQYF
TRBV6-6 | TRBD1 | CASSQAGTGGYNEQFF
TRBV6-5 | TRBD1 | CASSYSSQGAYGYTF
TRBV6-6 | TRBD1 | CASSLSAGGHEAFF
TRBV5-8 | - | CASSLTWGDEKLFF
TRBV28 | - | CASISGAEGNTIYF
TRBV19 | - | CASSNQGGDYNEQFF
TRBV9 | - | CASSAVGGEQFF
TRBV6-5 | TRBD1 | CASRKGQYTGELFF
TRBV5-1 | - | CASSSQGLRTDTQYF
TRBV5-1 | - | CASSWVTGYEQYF
TRBV28 | TRBD1 | CASSLLGQGLYEQYF
TRBV7-8 | TRBD1 | CASSLDRPWTGNTIYF
TRBV5-1 | - | CASSPWGDIADTQYF
TRBV5-1 | TRBD1 | CASSLRQGDTGELFF
TRBV5-1 | TRBD1 | CASGTGGMPTDTQYF
TRBV5-1 | TRBD1 | CASSPGTGNQPQHF
TRBV4-3 | - | CASSTSGDSTDTQYF
TRBV5-1 | - | CASSFGQAYQETQYF
TRBV14 | TRBD1 | CASSLQGGNQPQHF
TRBV4-1 | TRBD1 | CASSQLPGQVNSPLHF
TRBV9 | TRBD2 | CASSVSPGGTQADTQYF
TRBV4-1 | TRBD2 | CASSLGGGAVKTQYF
TRBV18 | - | CASSPRDNYSGNTIYF